A single TCR beta chain is shown here with its context. Produced via immunoSEQ multiplex PCR; TCRdb's table is partial and in-frame only. The sample holds approximately 180,000 clones, more than 75% seen once. This record belongs to a study of cytomegalovirus exposure and HLA in healthy donors. V was pared by 6 bases and J by 1 base, with 9 bases between. Germline lookup yields CDR1 WNHNN and CDR2 SYGVQD (reference sequence). The CDR3 length is 14 residues. Sequencing was performed on PBMCs. The clonotype comes from a woman aged 18-30 years in good health and CMV-seronegative. The chain combines TRBV10-1 with TRBJ2-2; D is unclear. The CDR3 DNA sequence: TGCGCCAGCAGCAGGAACGAGAACACCGGGGAGCTGTTTTTT. It specifies CASSRNENTGELFF.